This T cell receptor beta chain stems from a study of T cell clones after liver transplantation. Study context: Samples came from ITN030ST, which attempted immunosuppression withdrawal within 2 years of liver transplantation.

Clones were sequenced by immunoSEQ multiplex PCR, and TCRdb holds only the in-frame ones, with some missing. The sample records roughly 100,000 clones, about 81% being singletons. Unstimulated PBMCs were sorted into CD3+CD4+ and CD3+CD8+ populations. Points on this clone: At one end, the junction sequence differs from germline, possibly due to a read error. This CDR3 is also generated by other DNA sequences in the sample.

Sequenced here: CD4+ T cells from blood, sampled around 50 months after liver transplant. The origin of this receptor is a human patient who received a liver transplant. The graft donor may have given rise to some T cells.

This CDR3 is CASSLEGYRSEAFF. The CDR3 DNA follows: TGTGCCAGCAGCTTGGAGGGTTACAGATCTGAAGCTTTTTTT. The V gene is TRBV7-8, the J gene TRBJ1-1; no clear D. The CDR3 spans 14 residues. CDR1 SGHVS and CDR2 FQNEAQ come from the germline V gene.